The next 27 T cell receptor beta chains were all read from a single sample in a study of T cell responses to AZD1222 COVID-19 vaccine. Profiling relied on immunoSEQ multiplex PCR, and the TCRdb table lists in-frame clones only, not all of them. The repertoire holds 130,000 to 150,000 clones, with nearly 90% as singletons. This specimen was peripheral blood, taken 28 days after the second dose of the MenACWY control vaccine. The receptor set was obtained from an adult who received the MenACWY meningococcal vaccine as a control.

The chain carries TRBV27 and TRBJ2-5, with D unclear. CDR1 and CDR2 from the germline V gene are MNHEY and SMNVEV (reference sequence). CDR3 size: 12 residues. Trimming shortened V by 8 bases and J by 1 base, and 8 bases separated the two germline ends. The CDR3 is CASSGSQETQYF. CDR3 bases: TGTGCCAGCTCTGGCAGCCAAGAGACCCAGTACTTC.

The rearrangement joins TRBV28 to TRBJ2-1; the match to TRBD2 covers 7 bases. This CDR3 spans 15 amino acids. CDR1 is MDHEN and CDR2 is SYDVKM in the germline V gene. V was clipped by 3 bases and J by 4 bases; unmatched bases: 6. The CDR3 sequence: CASSFWRGGYNEQFF. CDR3 nucleotide sequence: TGTGCCAGCAGTTTTTGGCGGGGAGGGTACAATGAGCAGTTCTTC.

This clone appeared many times. The V and J genes are TRBV7-9 and TRBJ1-6; 7 bases are shared with TRBD1. The CDR3 covers 14 residues. Germline values: CDR1 SEHNR, CDR2 FQNEAQ (reference sequence). V lost 5 bases to trimming and J lost 7 bases; unmatched junction nucleotides: 5. The CDR3 region has the DNA TGTGCCAGCAGCACGACAGGGATGAATTCACCCCTCCACTTT. Translating gives CASSTTGMNSPLHF.

The chain couples TRBV7-9 to TRBJ1-4, with D maybe TRBD1 (5 bases). Trimming removed 5 bases from V and 3 bases from J, with 16 bases in between. The CDR3 has 16 amino acids. CDR1 and CDR2 from the germline V gene are SEHNR and FQNEAQ (reference sequence). The CDR3 spells CASSPTGGYPNEKLFF. In DNA form, the CDR3 reads TGTGCCAGCAGCCCCACAGGTGGCTACCCTAATGAAAAACTGTTTTTT.

This clone has more than one count but fewer than ten. The V and J genes are TRBV6-5 and TRBJ1-1; 8 bases map to TRBD1. The CDR3 has 14 amino acids. V trimming: 7 bases; J trimming: 4 bases; junction bases outside the gene matches: 8. The V gene's germline CDR1 is MNHEY and CDR2 SVGAGI. CDR3 in amino acids: CASISGGGGTEAFF. CDR3 DNA sequence: TGTGCCAGCATCTCAGGGGGCGGAGGCACTGAAGCTTTCTTT.

CDR3 DNA sequence: TGTGCCAGCAGCTTAGTTATAGGACCCTCCCACACTGAAGCTTTCTTT. Its translation is CASSLVIGPSHTEAFF. This chain links TRBV7-9 with TRBJ1-1, with no clear D. CDR1 and CDR2 (germline): SEHNR, FQNEAQ (reference sequence). The CDR3 sequence is 16 residues long. V lost 1 base and J 3 bases, leaving 15 bases between the germline ends. Combining the CDR3 with reference TRBV7-9 and TRBJ1-1 gives the whole variable domain DTGVSQNPRHKITKRGQNVTFRCDPISEHNRLYWYRQTLGQGPEFLTYFQNEAQLEKSRLLSDRFSAERPKGSFSTLEIQRTEQGDSAMYLCASSLVIGPSHTEAFFGQGTRLTVV.

This clone was observed a few times. The chain combines TRBV24-1 with TRBJ2-7; the D gene is possibly TRBD1 (5 bases). CDR1 is KGHDR, CDR2 SFDVKD, per germline. There are 14 residues in the CDR3. Trimming pared 5 bases from V and 4 bases from J, leaving 14 bases between. CDR3 in DNA: TGTGCCACCAGTGCGAAGGGGAAGTCGTACGAGCAGTACTTC. Its protein product is CATSAKGKSYEQYF.

This clone occurred once. The J gene is TRBJ2-5, the V gene TRBV5-1; 11 nucleotides line up with TRBD1. The CDR3 runs 17 residues. Germline lookup yields CDR1 SGHRS and CDR2 YFSETQ. The ends lost 0 bases at V and 3 bases at J; junction bases unmatched: 7. CDR3 nucleotide sequence: TGCGCCAGCAGCTTGGCCCTTTTGGGACAGGGGGAAGAGACCCAGTACTTC. The encoded protein is CASSLALLGQGEETQYF.

V usage is TRBV13 and J usage is TRBJ2-7, with 9 bases aligning to TRBD1. Germline CDR1 is PRHDT and CDR2 is FYEKMQ (reference sequence). The length of the CDR3 is 14 residues. J gave up 5 bases and V 0 bases, and 2 bases lay outside the gene matches. The CDR3 bases are TGTGCCAGCAGCTTAGGGGACAGGGGTCACGAGCAGTACTTC. The encoded protein is CASSLGDRGHEQYF.

The rearrangement joins TRBV7-9 to TRBJ2-6, with 11 bases matching TRBD1. Germline V gives CDR1 SEHNR, CDR2 FQNEAQ (reference sequence). The CDR3 consists of 18 residues. J lost 3 bases, V lost 1 base, and 5 bases had no gene match. The CDR3 DNA reads TGTGCCAGCAGCTTAGTCGGACAGGGGGCGCATGGGGCCAACGTCCTGACTTTC. Translated, it gives CASSLVGQGAHGANVLTF.

This chain uses TRBV5-4 with TRBJ1-1; 9 positions match TRBD1. The CDR3 spans 15 residues. The J segment lost 5 bases and the V segment lost 3 bases, leaving 8 bases of the junction unmatched. Germline CDR1 SGHNT, CDR2 YYREEE (reference sequence). DNA for the CDR3: TGTGCCAGCAGCTCCCGGACAGGGGTGAGAACTGAAGCTTTCTTT. This encodes CASSSRTGVRTEAFF.

V and J are TRBV5-4 and TRBJ1-2; the match to TRBD1 covers 10 bases. Germline trimming cut 3 bases from V and 5 bases from J; bases unmatched to any gene: 7. Per germline, CDR1 SGHNT and CDR2 YYREEE (reference sequence). The CDR3 covers 15 residues. CDR3 protein: CASSWDRGILYGYTF. The CDR3 DNA reads TGTGCCAGCAGCTGGGACAGGGGAATACTATATGGCTACACCTTC. Full variable domain (missing parts from reference TRBV5-4 and TRBJ1-2): ETGVTQSPTHLIKTRGQQVTLRCSSQSGHNTVSWYQQALGQGPQFIFQYYREEENGRGNFPPRFSGLQFPNYSSELNVNALELDDSALYLCASSWDRGILYGYTFGSGTRLTVV.

This chain links TRBV18 with TRBJ1-5; TRBD1 is a possible D gene (5 bases). Germline CDR1 KGHSH, CDR2 LQKENI. V was shortened by 2 bases and J by 2 bases, with 10 bases between the two germline ends. The CDR3 length is 15 residues. In nucleotides, the CDR3 is TGTGCCAGCTCACCATCCCAACAGGGCAATCAGCCCCAGCATTTT. Its translation is CASSPSQQGNQPQHF.

This rearrangement joins TRBV4-2 to TRBJ2-6; perhaps TRBD1 as D (5 bases). This CDR3 is 15 amino acids long. Trimming cost V 5 bases and J 4 bases, with 12 bases left between them. Germline V gene sequence: CDR1 LGHNA, CDR2 YNFKEQ. The CDR3: CASSGDSSGANVLTF. The CDR3 coding sequence is TGTGCCAGCAGCGGCGACAGCTCCGGGGCCAACGTCCTGACTTTC.

The chain employs TRBV6-2 or TRBV6-3 and TRBJ1-5; D gene unclear. V dropped 5 bases and J dropped 5 bases, with 13 bases sitting between them. The CDR3 length is 14 residues. Germline V CDR1 and CDR2: MNHEY, SVGEGT. CDR3: CASSPALADQPQHF. CDR3 in DNA: TGTGCCAGCAGTCCGGCCCTGGCGGATCAGCCCCAGCATTTT.

The V gene is TRBV5-1, the J gene TRBJ2-1; no clear D gene. There are 14 residues in the CDR3. From germline, CDR1 is SGHRS and CDR2 YFSETQ. Trimming took off 2 bases at V and 2 bases at J, with 8 bases between the two ends. This CDR3 reads CASSLAPTYNEQFF. CDR3 bases: TGCGCCAGCAGCTTAGCGCCCACCTACAATGAGCAGTTCTTC.

DNA of the CDR3: TGTGCCAGCTCACCACCGAGTGGGGCGGGCTATGAGCAGTTCTTC. This translates into CASSPPSGAGYEQFF. This rearrangement joins TRBV18 to TRBJ2-1; perhaps D is TRBD1 or TRBD2 (5 bases each). V was trimmed by 0 bases and J by 8 bases, leaving 14 bases between them. CDR3 length: 15 amino acids. CDR1 and CDR2 from the germline V gene are KGHSH and LQKENI.

The chain combines TRBV5-1 with TRBJ2-5; 8 bases align to TRBD2. The CDR3 has 15 amino acids. V trimming: 2 bases; J trimming: 3 bases; junction bases outside the gene matches: 6. The germline gives CDR1 SGHRS, CDR2 YFSETQ. The CDR3 loop is CASSFTTAGEETQYF. The CDR3 DNA reads as TGCGCCAGCAGCTTTACGACAGCGGGAGAAGAGACCCAGTACTTC.

The chain's CDR3 is CASSYEGTGWGDTQYF. CDR3 DNA sequence: TGTGCCAGCAGTTACGAGGGGACAGGGTGGGGAGATACGCAGTATTTT. This chain uses TRBV6-5 with TRBJ2-3; TRBD1 agrees at 9 bases. CDR3 length: 16 residues. The V segment lost 2 bases and the J segment 5 bases; nucleotides outside the gene matches: 8. Per germline, CDR1 MNHEY and CDR2 SVGAGI.

This chain links TRBV4-1 with TRBJ1-2; TRBD1 is a possible D gene (6 bases). Germline V gene data show CDR1 as MGHRA and CDR2 as YSYEKL. Deletions cut 4 bases from V and 2 bases from J, with 11 bases between. The CDR3 is 14 residues long. CDR3: CASSLMTGNYGYTF. CDR3 DNA sequence: TGCGCCAGCAGCCTAATGACAGGAAACTATGGCTACACCTTC.

The chain joins TRBV29-1 to TRBJ1-4; D is uncertain. The germline V gene encodes CDR1 SQVTM and CDR2 ANQGSEA. This CDR3 has 14 residues. Trimming removed 0 bases at V and 8 bases at J, with 13 bases between. The CDR3 here is CSVEDRYGVEKLFF. As DNA, the CDR3 is TGCAGCGTTGAAGATCGTTACGGGGTGGAAAAACTGTTTTTT.

The chain joins TRBV7-2 to TRBJ2-7; 10 nucleotides line up with TRBD2. Looked up from germline, CDR1 is SGHTA and CDR2 is FQGNSA. Unmatched junction bases numbered 7, after V lost 4 bases and J lost 4 bases. This CDR3 spans 15 amino acids. The DNA of the CDR3 is TGTGCCAGCAGCTCACCTAGCGGGAGTAGATACGAGCAGTACTTC. Encoded protein: CASSSPSGSRYEQYF.

A single count supports this clone. V and J are TRBV5-1 and TRBJ1-2; 7 bases fit TRBD1. This CDR3 region has 13 residues. Germline CDR1 reads SGHRS; CDR2 reads YFSETQ. The trim removed 0 bases at V and 6 bases at J, leaving 2 bases unmatched. The DNA of the CDR3 is TGCGCCAGCAGCTTGGGCACAGGGGATGGCTACACCTTC. It codes for CASSLGTGDGYTF.

A few counts support this clone. The chain joins TRBV28 to TRBJ2-1; D is possibly TRBD1 (7 bases). Germline CDR1 and CDR2: MDHEN and SYDVKM. V was shortened by 6 bases and J by 7 bases, with 19 bases between the two germline ends. The CDR3 is 15 amino acids. The CDR3: CASRGRQGGRNEQFF. In nucleotides, the CDR3 is TGTGCCAGCAGGGGTCGGCAGGGGGGTAGGAATGAGCAGTTCTTC.

This clone was seen once. The chain combines TRBV27 with TRBJ1-1; 7 bases are a match to TRBD1. This CDR3 region has 15 residues. V gave up 5 bases and J gave up 4 bases; unmatched junction bases: 10. Germline V CDR1 and CDR2: MNHEY, SMNVEV (reference sequence). The CDR3 DNA is TGTGCCAGCAGTCCCCGGGCAGGGGGGCCCACTGAAGCTTTCTTT. Translated: CASSPRAGGPTEAFF.

The CDR3 sequence: CASSRDRETEAFF. The CDR3 region has the DNA TGCGCCAGCAGCCGGGACCGGGAAACTGAAGCTTTCTTT. The rearrangement uses TRBV5-1 and TRBJ1-1, with D perhaps TRBD1 (5 bases). The CDR3 totals 13 residues. Trimming removed 4 bases from V and 5 bases from J, with 12 bases in between. Germline CDR1 is SGHRS and CDR2 is YFSETQ.

This chain links TRBV10-3 with TRBJ1-1; 7 bases map to TRBD1. Germline V gene lookup returns CDR1 ENHRY and CDR2 SYGVKD. V was clipped by 6 bases and J by 0 bases; unmatched bases: 1. The CDR3 totals 13 residues. The CDR3 here is CAIRGTVNTEAFF. As DNA, the CDR3 is TGTGCCATCAGAGGGACAGTGAACACTGAAGCTTTCTTT.